This passage covers 23 T cell receptor beta chains from one sample sequenced in a study of blood T cell repertoires in COVID-19. Sequencing was performed with immunoSEQ multiplex PCR; in TCRdb, only in-frame clones are kept and a portion is missing. The sample lists 200,000 to 250,000 clones, about three quarters seen once, with approximately 6% in the top ten. The sequencing input was peripheral blood. These receptors all come from a woman between 65 and 79 years old with acute or convalescent COVID-19.

In this sample, this clone turned up a few times. This chain uses TRBV3-1 (or the pseudogene TRBV3-2) with TRBJ2-7, with TRBD2 matching 7 bases. The CDR3 has 15 residues. Trimming at V came to 3 bases and at J to 3 bases, leaving 8 bases not matched to a gene. Germline CDR1 and CDR2: LGHDT and YNNKEL (reference sequence). The CDR3 nucleotides read TGTGCCAGCAGCCAGCATGGGCTAGCGGACTACGAGCAGTACTTC. This codes for CASSQHGLADYEQYF.

The chain joins TRBV2 to TRBJ2-1; D is ambiguous. V lost 6 bases and J lost 3, with 12 bases in between. Germline-derived CDR1 and CDR2 are SNHLY and FYNNEI. CDR3 size: 14 residues. CDR3 nucleotide sequence: TGTGCCAGCAGGGTGGCTAGTTACTACAATGAGCAGTTCTTC. Protein sequence: CASRVASYYNEQFF.

This clone was detected once. This sequence joins TRBV24-1 and TRBJ1-2; TRBD1 matches 7 bases. With 4 bases clipped from V and 5 bases from J, the junction kept 9 bases outside the gene matches. Per germline, CDR1 KGHDR and CDR2 SFDVKD. CDR3 length: 15 residues. The CDR3 protein is CATSDSRQGWYGYTF. As DNA, the CDR3 is TGTGCCACCAGTGACTCGAGACAGGGATGGTATGGCTACACCTTC.

The chain links TRBV5-5 to TRBJ2-7; 8 bases fit TRBD1. V was pared by 1 base and J by 3 bases, with 6 bases of the junction left unmatched. The germline gives CDR1 SGHKS, CDR2 YYEKEE (reference sequence). This CDR3 has 15 residues. The CDR3 coding sequence is TGTGCCAGCAGCTTGTCGCCAGGGGGCATCTACGAGCAGTACTTC. The encoded protein is CASSLSPGGIYEQYF.

The genes are TRBV6-5 and TRBJ1-2; TRBD1 might be the D (5 bases). Germline-derived CDR1 and CDR2 are MNHEY and SVGAGI. Trimming removed 7 bases at V and 3 bases at J, with 12 bases between. The CDR3 sequence is 13 residues long. CDR3 in amino acids: CASTGFRDYGYTF. The CDR3 DNA is TGTGCCAGCACCGGTTTCAGGGACTATGGCTACACCTTC.

This clone was detected a few times. V gene TRBV5-5 combines with J gene TRBJ1-4; D unclear. V lost 0 bases, J lost 4 bases, and 4 bases lay in between. From germline, CDR1 is SGHKS and CDR2 YYEKEE (reference sequence). This CDR3 contains 13 residues. CDR3 amino acids: CASSLGVNEKLFF. In DNA, the CDR3 is TGTGCCAGCAGCTTGGGAGTTAATGAAAAACTGTTTTTT.

This clone was recorded only once. This chain connects TRBV6-7 to TRBJ2-7, with TRBD1 as a possible D gene (7 bases). TRBV6-7 is an ORF for which the function is uncertain. CDR3 size: 14 residues. V was clipped by 10 bases and J by 6 bases, with 22 bases between them. The CDR3 sequence: CAILAGQHLGEQYF. CDR3 bases: TGTGCCATCCTCGCGGGACAGCACTTAGGCGAGCAGTACTTC.

In its sample, this clone was seen a few times. The CDR3 region is CASSPGGSRSGNTIYF. CDR3 nucleotide sequence: TGCGCCAGCAGCCCGGGGGGTAGTCGCTCTGGAAACACCATATATTTT. The V and J genes are TRBV5-1 and TRBJ1-3, with TRBD1 as a possible D gene (5 bases). From germline, CDR1 is SGHRS and CDR2 YFSETQ. V lost 4 bases to trimming and J lost 0 bases, with 14 bases between them. The CDR3 contains 16 residues.

The CDR3 nucleotides read TGTGCCAGTAGTATCTGGAGTACAACAGATACGCAGTATTTT. Its translation: CASSIWSTTDTQYF. The chain employs TRBV19 and TRBJ2-3; no reliable D call. Germline loops: CDR1 LNHDA, CDR2 SQIVND (reference sequence). Trimming cost V 3 bases and J 3 bases, with 10 bases left between them. The CDR3 covers 14 residues. Full variable domain (missing parts from reference TRBV19 and TRBJ2-3): DGGITQSPKYLFRKEGQNVTLSCEQNLNHDAMYWYRQDPGQGLRLIYYSQIVNDFQKGDIAEGYSVSREKKESFPLTVTSAQKNPTAFYLCASSIWSTTDTQYFGPGTRLTVL.

The V gene is TRBV19, the J gene TRBJ2-2; the D gene is possibly TRBD2 (6 bases). From germline, CDR1 is LNHDA and CDR2 SQIVND (reference sequence). This CDR3 has 14 amino acids. V dropped 6 bases and J dropped 3 bases, with 11 bases sitting between them. The CDR3 loop reads CASRRWGDTGELFF. The DNA of the CDR3 is TGTGCCAGTAGACGCTGGGGGGACACCGGGGAGCTGTTTTTT.

In nucleotides, the CDR3 is TGCAGCGTCTTCAAGGGACTAGCGGGAGGTTACGAGCAGTACTTC. Protein product: CSVFKGLAGGYEQYF. The chain couples TRBV29-1 to TRBJ2-7; 15 positions agree with TRBD2. With V trimmed by 6 bases and J by 4 bases, 7 bases remained unmatched. The germline gives CDR1 SQVTM, CDR2 ANQGSEA. This CDR3 spans 15 amino acids.

The chain combines TRBV6-4 with TRBJ1-1; a possible D gene is TRBD1 (6 bases). V was trimmed by 4 bases and J by 6 bases, leaving 12 bases between them. Germline V CDR1 and CDR2: MRHNA, SNTAGT. The CDR3 sequence is 13 residues long. CDR3 region: CASSVTEGAEAFF. Here the CDR3 DNA reads TGTGCCAGCAGTGTAACAGAGGGGGCTGAAGCTTTCTTT.

This chain connects TRBV7-3 to TRBJ2-1; 7 positions agree with TRBD2. V lost 5 bases, J lost 9 bases, and 19 bases stayed unmatched. The CDR3 spans 17 residues. Germline assignment: CDR1 SGHTA and CDR2 FQGTGA. Here the CDR3 reads CASSAVPRERGGSEQFF. CDR3 coding DNA: TGTGCCAGCAGCGCTGTCCCCCGGGAGAGGGGAGGGAGTGAGCAGTTCTTC.

The chain uses TRBV2 and TRBJ2-7, with 7 bases that match TRBD1. The length of the CDR3 is 14 residues. Trimming cost V 6 bases and J 0 bases; bases outside gene matches: 5. Germline lookup yields CDR1 SNHLY and CDR2 FYNNEI. CDR3 in DNA: TGTGCCAGCAGCTCTGACAGGGACTCCTACGAGCAGTACTTC. This gives the protein CASSSDRDSYEQYF.

CDR3 amino acids: CASSHLAGGPGTQYF. The CDR3 DNA follows: TGTGCCAGCAGCCACCTAGCGGGAGGGCCCGGTACGCAGTATTTT. The chain couples TRBV3-1 (or the pseudogene TRBV3-2) to TRBJ2-3; 12 positions match TRBD2. V was clipped by 3 bases and J by 8 bases; unmatched bases: 6. In germline, CDR1 is LGHDT, CDR2 YNNKEL (reference sequence). This CDR3 contains 15 residues.

The V gene is TRBV11-3, the J gene TRBJ2-2, with a weak D call TRBD2 (5 bases). This CDR3 has 16 residues. The germline V and J ends were trimmed by 1 base and 3 bases, with 12 bases remaining between them. The V gene's germline CDR1 is SGHNT and CDR2 YENEEA. The CDR3: CASSLGGGLDTGELFF. The CDR3 DNA is TGTGCCAGCAGCTTAGGGGGTGGACTCGACACCGGGGAGCTGTTTTTT.

The V and J genes are TRBV24-1 and TRBJ2-5; 7 nucleotides line up with TRBD2. Germline V gives CDR1 KGHDR, CDR2 SFDVKD. With V trimmed by 3 bases and J by 4 bases, 7 bases remained unmatched. The CDR3 totals 15 residues. CDR3 in amino acids: CATSDPGDYPETQYF. The CDR3, as DNA: TGTGCCACCAGTGATCCGGGGGACTACCCAGAGACCCAGTACTTC.

The chain recombines TRBV7-2 with TRBJ2-5, with D perhaps matching TRBD2 (5 bases). CDR3 length: 14 residues. Trimming removed 6 bases from V and 5 bases from J, with 16 bases in between. In germline, CDR1 is SGHTA, CDR2 FQGNSA. CDR3 bases: TGTGCCAGCAGACTAGGACGGGCTTCTGAGACCCAGTACTTC. This encodes CASRLGRASETQYF. The entire variable domain, with the rest obtained from reference TRBV7-2 and TRBJ2-5, is as follows: GAGVSQSPSNKVTEKGKDVELRCDPISGHTALYWYRQSLGQGLEFLIYFQGNSAPDKSGLPSDRFSAERTGGSVSTLTIQRTQQEDSAVYLCASRLGRASETQYFGPGTRLLVL.

V usage is TRBV18 and J usage is TRBJ1-4; 8 bases agree with TRBD1. CDR3 length: 13 residues. The V and J ends lost 5 bases and 8 bases, in that order; junction bases with no gene match: 4. Germline V gene sequence: CDR1 KGHSH, CDR2 LQKENI. This CDR3 is CASSGQGSEKLFF. As DNA, the CDR3 is TGTGCCAGCTCAGGACAGGGAAGCGAAAAACTGTTTTTT.

The chain combines TRBV7-9 with TRBJ1-1; weak D call: TRBD1 (6 bases). Germline V CDR1 and CDR2: SEHNR, FQNEAQ (reference sequence). Between the trimmed V and J ends, which lost 2 bases and 3 bases, there was a span of 13 bases. The CDR3 length is 15 residues. This CDR3 is CASSLIPQGDTEAFF. CDR3 nucleotides: TGTGCCAGCAGCTTAATTCCACAGGGCGACACTGAAGCTTTCTTT.

This clone was found once. The chain recombines TRBV28 with TRBJ2-1, with 13 nucleotides matching TRBD2. Losses at the gene ends were 2 bases for V and 9 bases for J; bases not matched to a gene: 4. In germline, CDR1 is MDHEN, CDR2 SYDVKM. This CDR3 is 15 amino acids long. CDR3 region: CASSLGLAGDSEQFF. The DNA of the CDR3 is TGTGCCAGCAGTTTAGGACTAGCGGGGGACAGTGAGCAGTTCTTC.

The V gene is TRBV7-3, the J gene TRBJ2-3; D call uncertain. Trimming shortened V by 1 base and J by 0 bases, and 5 bases separated the two germline ends. Per germline, CDR1 SGHTA and CDR2 FQGTGA. The CDR3 has 14 amino acids. CDR3 sequence (DNA): TGTGCCAGCAGCTTAAGGAGCAGCACAGATACGCAGTATTTT. This codes for CASSLRSSTDTQYF.

The rearrangement links TRBV27 to TRBJ2-1, with 11 bases lining up with TRBD2. This CDR3 spans 14 amino acids. The V segment lost 5 bases and the J segment 8 bases; nucleotides outside the gene matches: 5. The V gene's germline CDR1 is MNHEY and CDR2 SMNVEV (reference sequence). CDR3 amino acids: CASSLTSGSYEQFF. CDR3 DNA sequence: TGTGCCAGCAGTCTCACTAGCGGGAGCTATGAGCAGTTCTTC.